This is a list of T cell receptor beta chains from one sample in a study of CD8 T cell repertoires and HIV-1 epitope variants. Measured with immunoSEQ multiplex PCR; TCRdb has only the in-frame clones, and not every one. The sample holds about 5,300 clones; approximately 61% are singletons and the top ten take under 55%. No antigen has been assigned to these receptors. The sequenced sample was cultured CD8+ T cells derived from PBMCs. The receptors derive from a male donor with HIV. CDR3s include the opening cysteine and the closing phenylalanine or tryptophan. A D gene is named only where the DNA matches it firmly. Rows give clone size only sometimes, using once, few, many, or a class for an expanded clone.

V	size	D	length	J	CDR3	DNA
TRBV5-1	-	-	14	TRBJ2-2	CASSSEHNTGELFF	TGCGCCAGCAGCTCAGAGCACAACACCGGGGAGCTGTTTTTT
TRBV28	-	-	14	TRBJ2-7	CAGSANLGEYEQYF	TGTGCCGGCAGTGCCAACTTGGGGGAGTACGAGCAGTACTTC
TRBV5-1	-	-	16	TRBJ1-2	CASSQDPVELDYGYTF	TGCGCCAGCAGCCAAGATCCCGTCGAACTCGACTATGGCTACACCTTC
TRBV28	-	TRBD1	14	TRBJ1-1	CASSLQGARTEAFF	TGTGCCAGCAGCCTACAGGGGGCACGAACTGAAGCTTTCTTT
TRBV18	-	TRBD2	12	TRBJ2-1	CASSPGLAKQFF	TGTGCCAGCTCACCTGGACTAGCTAAGCAGTTCTTC
TRBV20-1	few	-	11	TRBJ2-7	CSARWDYEQYF	TGCAGTGCTAGGTGGGACTACGAGCAGTACTTC
TRBV7-2	-	-	14	TRBJ2-3	CASSLSRLSDTQYF	TGTGCCAGCAGCTTAAGTAGATTATCAGATACGCAGTATTTT
TRBV15	-	TRBD1	15	TRBJ2-1	CATSRDRDPVNEQFF	TGTGCCACCAGCAGGGACAGGGACCCTGTCAATGAGCAGTTCTTC
TRBV28	-	TRBD1	19	TRBJ1-1	CASSLDRARRRRMNTEAFF	TGTGCCAGCAGTTTGGACAGGGCAAGGCGCCGCCGAATGAACACTGAAGCTTTCTTT
TRBV4-1	-	-	15	TRBJ2-3	CASSQELLATDTQYF	TGCGCCAGCAGCCAAGAATTACTGGCCACAGATACGCAGTATTTT
TRBV30	few	TRBD1	15	TRBJ1-5	CAWSHGTGSNQPQHF	TGTGCCTGGAGTCACGGGACAGGAAGCAATCAGCCCCAGCATTTT
TRBV27	-	-	14	TRBJ1-1	CASSLYRAGTEAFF	TGTGCCAGCAGTTTATACAGGGCTGGCACTGAAGCTTTCTTT
TRBV7-9	-	-	15	TRBJ1-2	CASSLGGSANYGYTF	TGTGCCAGCAGCTTAGGGGGGTCAGCTAACTATGGCTACACCTTC
TRBV28	-	-	12	TRBJ2-7	CASSSDSYEQYF	TGTGCCAGCAGTTCAGACTCCTACGAGCAGTACTTC
TRBV27	few	TRBD2	17	TRBJ2-1	CASSPTTSGYSYNEQFF	TGTGCCAGCAGTCCTACGACTAGCGGCTACTCCTACAATGAGCAGTTCTTC
TRBV23-1	once	TRBD1	15	TRBJ2-5	CASSQKDRVGETQYF	TGCGCCAGCAGCCAAAAAGACAGGGTGGGTGAGACCCAGTACTTC
TRBV29-1	-	TRBD2	15	TRBJ2-1	CSVAAGELTYNEQFF	TGCAGCGTTGCAGCGGGAGAACTCACTTACAATGAGCAGTTCTTC
TRBV5-6	few	-	13	TRBJ2-7	CASSSDRSYEQYF	TGTGCCAGCAGCAGCGACAGGAGTTACGAGCAGTACTTC
TRBV28	few	TRBD2	14	TRBJ2-7	CASSPTGGTYEQYF	TGTGCCAGCAGTCCCACGGGGGGTACCTACGAGCAGTACTTC
TRBV7-9	-	-	12	TRBJ1-1	CASSKLGFGAFF	TGTGCCAGCAGCAAGTTAGGGTTTGGAGCTTTCTTT
TRBV7-6	-	-	13	TRBJ2-1	CASSLGGSNEQFF	TGTGCCAGCAGCTTAGGAGGGAGCAATGAGCAGTTCTTC
TRBV4-1	-	-	15	TRBJ2-7	CASSHPGQGFYEQYF	TGCGCCAGCAGCCACCCAGGGCAGGGGTTCTACGAGCAGTACTTC
TRBV11-2	-	-	14	TRBJ1-3	CASSLIRAGNTIYF	TGTGCCAGCAGCTTAATCAGGGCCGGAAACACCATATATTTT
TRBV2	-	-	16	TRBJ1-1	CASSEARGEGLTEAFF	TGTGCCAGCAGTGAAGCGAGGGGAGAAGGATTGACTGAAGCTTTCTTT
TRBV11-3	-	TRBD2	14	TRBJ2-1	CASSLAGGTNEQFF	TGTGCCAGCAGCTTAGCGGGAGGGACCAATGAGCAGTTCTTC
TRBV9	-	-	12	TRBJ2-3	CASSASGDTQYF	TGTGCCAGCAGCGCTTCAGGGGATACGCAGTATTTT
TRBV28	-	-	12	TRBJ2-7	CASSYDSYEQYF	TGTGCCAGCAGTTATGACAGCTACGAGCAGTACTTC
TRBV30	-	-	13	TRBJ1-1	CAGEGGMNTEAFF	TGTGCCGGCGAAGGTGGTATGAACACTGAAGCTTTCTTT
TRBV5-4	-	-	14	TRBJ2-7	CASSLEPDSYEQYF	TGTGCCAGCAGCTTGGAGCCGGACTCCTACGAGCAGTACTTC
TRBV10-2	-	-	13	TRBJ1-2	CASSDGGGYGYTF	TGCGCCAGCAGTGATGGGGGGGGCTATGGCTACACCTTC
TRBV7-2	-	TRBD2	16	TRBJ2-3	CASSLLAGGHGDTQYF	TGTGCCAGCAGCTTACTAGCGGGAGGGCATGGAGATACGCAGTATTTT
TRBV11-2	-	-	14	TRBJ2-2	CASSLFQGTGELFF	TGTGCCAGCAGCCTCTTTCAGGGTACCGGGGAGCTGTTTTTT
TRBV7-2	-	-	12	TRBJ2-3	CASSLYGDTQYF	TGTGCCAGCAGCTTATACGGAGATACGCAGTATTTT
TRBV7-6	-	TRBD2	15	TRBJ2-1	CASTETSGSRNEQFF	TGTGCCAGCACCGAGACTAGCGGGAGTCGGAATGAGCAGTTCTTC
TRBV28	-	-	16	TRBJ1-4	CASSLSDAGVGEKLFF	TGTGCCAGCAGTCTTTCCGACGCAGGGGTTGGGGAAAAACTGTTTTTT
TRBV5-1	-	-	14	TRBJ1-1	CASSLAVGQLEAFF	TGCGCCAGCAGCTTGGCCGTAGGCCAACTTGAAGCTTTCTTT
TRBV14	-	-	15	TRBJ2-3	CASSLVTDYTDTQYF	TGTGCCAGCAGCCTCGTGACTGATTACACAGATACGCAGTATTTT
TRBV7-9	once	TRBD1	13	TRBJ2-1	CASSLGQAPEQFF	TGTGCCAGCAGCCTTGGACAGGCTCCTGAGCAGTTCTTC
TRBV13	-	TRBD1	14	TRBJ1-1	CASSVGTGNTEAFF	TGTGCCAGCAGCGTAGGGACAGGGAACACTGAAGCTTTCTTT
TRBV28	-	-	14	TRBJ1-2	CASSLLEGDYGYTF	TGTGCCAGCAGTTTATTGGAGGGAGACTATGGCTACACCTTC
TRBV2	-	TRBD1	13	TRBJ1-1	CASRQGLGTEAFF	TGTGCCAGCAGACAGGGGCTTGGCACTGAAGCTTTCTTT
TRBV9	-	-	16	TRBJ2-2	CASRQGQGGFTGELFF	TGTGCCAGCAGACAAGGACAGGGAGGGTTCACCGGGGAGCTGTTTTTT
TRBV27	-	TRBD2	18	TRBJ2-1	CASSATPTGLAGTNEQFF	TGTGCCAGCAGTGCTACCCCCACGGGACTAGCGGGGACCAATGAGCAGTTCTTC
TRBV27	few	-	12	TRBJ1-1	CASSPGGTEAFF	TGTGCCAGCAGTCCTGGGGGGACTGAAGCTTTCTTT
TRBV7-9	-	-	13	TRBJ1-4	CARPTVRREKLFF	TGTGCCAGACCAACGGTGAGAAGGGAAAAACTGTTTTTT
TRBV11-2	-	-	15	TRBJ1-3	CASSSGPTSGNTIYF	TGTGCCAGCAGCTCGGGGCCTACTTCTGGAAACACCATATATTTT
TRBV6-5	-	-	14	TRBJ1-1	CAPRSVSLGTEAFF	TGTGCCCCCAGATCTGTGTCTTTGGGCACTGAAGCTTTCTTT
TRBV9	-	-	13	TRBJ1-1	CASSVGPNTEAFF	TGTGCCAGCAGCGTAGGGCCGAACACTGAAGCTTTCTTT
TRBV28	-	-	12	TRBJ1-4	CASTPPRGKLFF	TGTGCCAGCACCCCACCACGTGGAAAACTGTTTTTT
TRBV6-5	-	TRBD1	13	TRBJ1-2	CASTFWTGYGYTF	TGTGCCAGCACCTTCTGGACAGGTTATGGCTACACCTTC
TRBV9	few	-	16	TRBJ1-2	CASSPADARPLYGYTF	TGTGCCAGCAGCCCCGCGGACGCCAGGCCACTCTATGGCTACACCTTC
TRBV5-1	-	-	15	TRBJ2-1	CASSIGEYSYNEQFF	TGCGCCAGCAGCATCGGGGAGTACTCCTACAATGAGCAGTTCTTC